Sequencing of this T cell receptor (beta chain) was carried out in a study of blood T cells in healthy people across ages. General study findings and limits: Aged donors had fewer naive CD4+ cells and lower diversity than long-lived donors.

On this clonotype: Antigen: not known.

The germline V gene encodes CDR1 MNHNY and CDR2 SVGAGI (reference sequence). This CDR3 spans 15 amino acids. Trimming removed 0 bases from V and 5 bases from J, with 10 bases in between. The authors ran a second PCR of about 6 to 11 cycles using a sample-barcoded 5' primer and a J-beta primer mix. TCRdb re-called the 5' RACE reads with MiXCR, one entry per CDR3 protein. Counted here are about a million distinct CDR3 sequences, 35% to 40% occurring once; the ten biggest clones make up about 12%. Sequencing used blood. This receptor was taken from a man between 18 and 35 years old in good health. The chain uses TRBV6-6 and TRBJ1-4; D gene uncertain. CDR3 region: CASSYSSGRNEKLFF. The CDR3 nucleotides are TGTGCCAGCAGTTACTCGAGCGGGAGAAATGAAAAACTGTTTTTT.